The clone carrying this TCR beta chain has a count of ten or more. TCRdb re-analysed the RACE reads in MiXCR, keeping a single row per CDR3 protein. The data show roughly 380,000 distinct CDR3 sequences, 4% to 6% seen once. These data are taken from a study of human T cells and chemical hapten exposure. Time point defined: pre-sensitization, week 0. Sample treatment: therapeutic diphenylcyclopropenone sensitization with weekly scalp DPC. The V and J ends lost 6 bases and 4 bases respectively, with 12 bases between them. The germline V gene encodes CDR1 SQVTM and CDR2 ANQGSEA. This CDR3 contains 12 residues.

The chain recombines TRBV29-1 with TRBJ1-1; possibly TRBD1 for D (5 bases). Material: whole blood, obtained in connection with sensitization to the hapten diphenylcyclopropenone (DPC). This TCR was recovered from a woman between 45 and 65 years old with alopecia areata. Some clones in this sample may be carry-over from other donors' samples. CDR3: CSVARGGTEAFF. The DNA of the CDR3 is TGCAGCGTGGCCCGGGGGGGCACTGAAGCTTTCTTT.